These T cell receptor beta chains were read from a single sample in a study of human T cells and chemical hapten exposure. MiXCR, run by TCRdb on the RACE reads, gives a single entry per CDR3 protein. The sample consists of 150,000 to 200,000 distinct CDR3 sequences, about 22% of them appearing once. The sample here was whole blood, taken in connection with sensitization to the hapten diphenylcyclopropenone (DPC). The receptors originated from a woman between 40 and 55 years old with alopecia areata. Some clones in this sample may be carry-over from other donors' samples. The CDR3 runs from the conserved cysteine through the conserved F or W. A D gene is named only where the DNA matches it firmly. Clone sizes are given selectively: once, few, many, or a class where the clone is expanded.

j_gene: TRBJ2-2; v_gene: TRBV24-1; d_gene: -; abundance: -; CDR3aa: CATSDHRTANTGELFF; CDR3nt: TGTGCCACCAGTGACCACCGGACAGCGAACACCGGGGAGCTGTTTTTT
j_gene: TRBJ2-7; v_gene: TRBV5-1; d_gene: -; abundance: few; CDR3aa: CASSLDLTSSYEQYF; CDR3nt: TGTGCCAGCAGCTTGGACTTGACTAGCTCCTACGAGCAGTACTTC
j_gene: TRBJ2-7; v_gene: TRBV24-1; d_gene: -; abundance: few; CDR3aa: CATSGVTYEQYF; CDR3nt: TGTGCCACCAGCGGGGTCACCTACGAGCAGTACTTC
j_gene: TRBJ2-2; v_gene: TRBV28; d_gene: TRBD2; abundance: few; CDR3aa: CASSYPGLAGGTGELFF; CDR3nt: TGTGCCAGCAGTTACCCGGGACTAGCGGGCGGCACCGGGGAGCTGTTTTTT
j_gene: TRBJ2-2; v_gene: TRBV7-2; d_gene: -; abundance: few; CDR3aa: CASSFQGGTGELFF; CDR3nt: TGTGCCAGCAGCTTTCAGGGGGGGACCGGGGAGCTGTTTTTT
j_gene: TRBJ1-1; v_gene: TRBV6-1; d_gene: -; abundance: -; CDR3aa: CASSGGWLEAFF; CDR3nt: TGTGCCAGCAGCGGGGGGTGGCTTGAAGCTTTCTTT
j_gene: TRBJ2-1; v_gene: TRBV4-3; d_gene: TRBD2; abundance: once; CDR3aa: CASSRKTSPYNEQFF; CDR3nt: TGCGCCAGCAGCCGAAAGACTAGCCCCTACAATGAGCAGTTCTTC
j_gene: TRBJ2-7; v_gene: TRBV7-2; d_gene: TRBD1; abundance: -; CDR3aa: CARSPQGTSNYYEQYF; CDR3nt: TGTGCCCGCAGCCCACAGGGGACGTCCAACTACTACGAGCAGTACTTC
j_gene: TRBJ2-5; v_gene: TRBV12-3/TRBV12-4; d_gene: -; abundance: few; CDR3aa: CASSLGTQYF; CDR3nt: TGTGCCAGCAGTTTAGGGACCCAGTACTTC
j_gene: TRBJ1-5; v_gene: TRBV2; d_gene: TRBD1; abundance: few; CDR3aa: CASRARGRGEAYNQPQHF; CDR3nt: TGTGCCAGCAGGGCCAGGGGGCGCGGGGAGGCCTACAATCAGCCCCAGCATTTT
j_gene: TRBJ2-7; v_gene: TRBV20-1; d_gene: -; abundance: -; CDR3aa: CSARADYEQYF; CDR3nt: TGCAGTGCTAGAGCAGATTACGAGCAGTACTTC
j_gene: TRBJ2-1; v_gene: TRBV7-9; d_gene: TRBD2; abundance: few; CDR3aa: CASSLKAGLSEQFF; CDR3nt: TGTGCCAGCAGCTTAAAAGCGGGATTGTCTGAGCAGTTCTTC
j_gene: TRBJ1-2; v_gene: TRBV20-1; d_gene: -; abundance: many; CDR3aa: CSARVDYGYTF; CDR3nt: TGCAGTGCTAGAGTAGACTATGGCTACACCTTC
j_gene: TRBJ2-5; v_gene: TRBV7-2; d_gene: TRBD1; abundance: -; CDR3aa: CASSLDSATGGKTQYF; CDR3nt: TGTGCCAGCAGCTTAGATTCCGCGACAGGGGGAAAGACCCAGTACTTC
j_gene: TRBJ1-1; v_gene: TRBV7-9; d_gene: TRBD1; abundance: few; CDR3aa: CASSSAGGTEAFF; CDR3nt: TGTGCCAGCAGCTCAGCAGGGGGCACTGAAGCTTTCTTT
j_gene: TRBJ2-2; v_gene: TRBV6-6; d_gene: -; abundance: few; CDR3aa: CASSKEGTPNTGELFF; CDR3nt: TGTGCCAGCAGTAAGGAAGGCACACCGAACACCGGGGAGCTGTTTTTT
j_gene: TRBJ2-7; v_gene: TRBV20-1; d_gene: TRBD1; abundance: once; CDR3aa: CSARRTGFNEQYF; CDR3nt: TGCAGTGCTAGGAGGACAGGGTTCAACGAGCAGTACTTC
j_gene: TRBJ1-5; v_gene: TRBV7-8; d_gene: TRBD1; abundance: -; CDR3aa: CASSSGQGFNQPQHF; CDR3nt: TGTGCCAGCAGCTCGGGACAGGGCTTCAATCAGCCCCAGCATTTT
j_gene: TRBJ2-5; v_gene: TRBV28; d_gene: -; abundance: -; CDR3aa: CASSTGFPEGETQYF; CDR3nt: TGTGCCAGCAGTACCGGGTTCCCCGAGGGAGAGACCCAGTACTTC
j_gene: TRBJ2-2; v_gene: TRBV19; d_gene: -; abundance: once; CDR3aa: CASSTRQIWTGELFF; CDR3nt: TGTGCCAGTAGTACTAGACAAATTTGGACCGGGGAGCTGTTTTTT
j_gene: TRBJ2-1; v_gene: TRBV30; d_gene: -; abundance: few; CDR3aa: CAWTREALRDEQFF; CDR3nt: TGTGCCTGGACGCGCGAGGCCCTTCGCGATGAGCAGTTCTTC
j_gene: TRBJ2-1; v_gene: TRBV11-1; d_gene: TRBD1; abundance: -; CDR3aa: CASSPTGTGGQNEQFF; CDR3nt: TGTGCCAGCAGCCCGACCGGGACAGGGGGCCAGAATGAGCAGTTCTTC
j_gene: TRBJ2-3; v_gene: TRBV20-1; d_gene: TRBD1; abundance: few; CDR3aa: CSARSGTGFTDTQYF; CDR3nt: TGCAGTGCTAGGTCCGGGACAGGGTTCACAGATACGCAGTATTTT
j_gene: TRBJ2-7; v_gene: TRBV4-3; d_gene: TRBD2; abundance: -; CDR3aa: CASSQDLPSGSTYEQYF; CDR3nt: TGCGCCAGCAGCCAAGATCTACCTAGCGGGTCGACCTACGAGCAGTACTTC
j_gene: TRBJ2-2; v_gene: TRBV10-3; d_gene: -; abundance: few; CDR3aa: CAISGVSGNTGELFF; CDR3nt: TGTGCCATCAGTGGTGTTAGCGGTAACACCGGGGAGCTGTTTTTT
j_gene: TRBJ2-7; v_gene: TRBV4-3; d_gene: -; abundance: few; CDR3aa: CASSHARGEYEQYF; CDR3nt: TGCGCCAGCAGCCACGCCCGAGGAGAGTACGAGCAGTACTTC
j_gene: TRBJ1-1; v_gene: TRBV12-3/TRBV12-4; d_gene: -; abundance: -; CDR3aa: CASLTAGFTEAFF; CDR3nt: TGTGCCAGCTTGACGGCCGGTTTCACTGAAGCTTTCTTT
j_gene: TRBJ2-3; v_gene: TRBV29-1; d_gene: -; abundance: -; CDR3aa: CSVTDPLSDTQYF; CDR3nt: TGCAGCGTTACGGACCCCCTCTCAGATACGCAGTATTTT
j_gene: TRBJ2-6; v_gene: TRBV6-2/TRBV6-3; d_gene: -; abundance: -; CDR3aa: CASTPSGANVLTF; CDR3nt: TGTGCCAGCACCCCCTCTGGGGCCAACGTCCTGACTTTC
j_gene: TRBJ2-1; v_gene: TRBV29-1; d_gene: -; abundance: few; CDR3aa: CSVYGGRRERAYNEQFF; CDR3nt: TGCAGCGTTTACGGGGGGCGGCGGGAGCGGGCCTACAATGAGCAGTTCTTC
j_gene: TRBJ2-7; v_gene: TRBV19; d_gene: -; abundance: -; CDR3aa: CASSITGTSYEQYF; CDR3nt: TGTGCCAGTAGTATCACGGGAACCTCCTACGAGCAGTACTTC
j_gene: TRBJ2-1; v_gene: TRBV27; d_gene: TRBD2; abundance: few; CDR3aa: CASSQTSVYNEQFF; CDR3nt: TGTGCCAGCAGTCAGACTAGCGTGTACAATGAGCAGTTCTTC
j_gene: TRBJ2-7; v_gene: TRBV5-1; d_gene: -; abundance: -; CDR3aa: CASSSDPPYEQYF; CDR3nt: TGCGCCAGCAGCTCGGACCCGCCCTACGAGCAGTACTTC
j_gene: TRBJ2-1; v_gene: TRBV6-4; d_gene: -; abundance: -; CDR3aa: CASSDSMVSPQFF; CDR3nt: TGTGCCAGCAGTGACTCGATGGTTAGCCCTCAGTTCTTC
j_gene: TRBJ2-1; v_gene: TRBV7-9; d_gene: -; abundance: -; CDR3aa: CASQRYNEQFF; CDR3nt: TGTGCCAGTCAGCGGTACAATGAGCAGTTCTTC
j_gene: TRBJ1-5; v_gene: TRBV29-1; d_gene: -; abundance: few; CDR3aa: CSVEAGIGQPQHF; CDR3nt: TGCAGCGTTGAAGCAGGGATTGGTCAGCCCCAGCATTTT
j_gene: TRBJ2-5; v_gene: TRBV20-1; d_gene: -; abundance: few; CDR3aa: CSARSPGETQYF; CDR3nt: TGCAGTGCTAGATCGCCAGGAGAGACCCAGTACTTC
j_gene: TRBJ2-1; v_gene: TRBV7-3; d_gene: -; abundance: -; CDR3aa: CASSRYLDNEQFF; CDR3nt: TGTGCCAGCAGCCGATACCTTGACAATGAGCAGTTCTTC
j_gene: TRBJ2-2; v_gene: TRBV20-1; d_gene: -; abundance: many; CDR3aa: CSARNVGANTGELFF; CDR3nt: TGCAGTGCTAGAAACGTCGGCGCGAACACCGGGGAGCTGTTTTTT
j_gene: TRBJ1-6; v_gene: TRBV30; d_gene: TRBD1; abundance: few; CDR3aa: CACDSGGDSPLHF; CDR3nt: TGTGCCTGCGACTCAGGGGGCGATTCACCCCTCCACTTT
j_gene: TRBJ2-1; v_gene: TRBV18; d_gene: -; abundance: few; CDR3aa: CASSPPLEKLSYNEQFF; CDR3nt: TGTGCCAGCTCACCACCGTTGGAAAAGTTGTCGTACAATGAGCAGTTCTTC
j_gene: TRBJ2-1; v_gene: TRBV6-5; d_gene: -; abundance: -; CDR3aa: CASSKMAYPINHEQFF; CDR3nt: TGTGCCAGCAGCAAGATGGCTTACCCCATCAATCATGAGCAGTTCTTC
j_gene: TRBJ2-7; v_gene: TRBV7-8; d_gene: -; abundance: -; CDR3aa: CASLDRSNSYEQYF; CDR3nt: TGTGCCAGCCTGGACAGATCAAACTCCTACGAGCAGTACTTC
j_gene: TRBJ2-2; v_gene: TRBV29-1; d_gene: -; abundance: few; CDR3aa: CSVEAGDTNTGELFF; CDR3nt: TGCAGCGTTGAGGCGGGGGACACCAACACCGGGGAGCTGTTTTTT
j_gene: TRBJ2-1; v_gene: TRBV6-6; d_gene: -; abundance: -; CDR3aa: CASSYRDLYNEQFF; CDR3nt: TGTGCCAGCAGTTATCGGGACTTGTACAATGAGCAGTTCTTC
j_gene: TRBJ2-1; v_gene: TRBV6-2/TRBV6-3; d_gene: TRBD2; abundance: -; CDR3aa: CASSRLAGVNEQFF; CDR3nt: TGTGCCAGCAGTAGGCTAGCGGGAGTAAATGAGCAGTTCTTC
j_gene: TRBJ2-5; v_gene: TRBV12-3/TRBV12-4; d_gene: TRBD1; abundance: few; CDR3aa: CASSPLGTGWETQYF; CDR3nt: TGTGCCAGCAGTCCACTTGGGACAGGGTGGGAGACCCAGTACTTC
j_gene: TRBJ2-3; v_gene: TRBV20-1; d_gene: -; abundance: -; CDR3aa: CSARDWRGSSTDTQYF; CDR3nt: TGCAGTGCTAGAGATTGGCGGGGATCAAGCACAGATACGCAGTATTTT
j_gene: TRBJ2-5; v_gene: TRBV5-1; d_gene: -; abundance: -; CDR3aa: CASSHGAEETQYF; CDR3nt: TGCGCCAGCAGCCACGGGGCCGAAGAGACCCAGTACTTC
j_gene: TRBJ2-5; v_gene: TRBV29-1; d_gene: TRBD1; abundance: few; CDR3aa: CSVARTGLETQYF; CDR3nt: TGCAGCGTTGCAAGGACAGGGTTGGAGACCCAGTACTTC
j_gene: TRBJ2-7; v_gene: TRBV7-8; d_gene: TRBD2; abundance: few; CDR3aa: CASSLEAGVYEQYF; CDR3nt: TGTGCCAGCAGCTTAGAGGCGGGAGTCTACGAGCAGTACTTC
j_gene: TRBJ2-1; v_gene: TRBV7-2; d_gene: TRBD1; abundance: few; CDR3aa: CASSRPGQYNEQFF; CDR3nt: TGTGCCAGCAGCCGACCGGGACAGTACAATGAGCAGTTCTTC
j_gene: TRBJ2-2; v_gene: TRBV6-6; d_gene: -; abundance: -; CDR3aa: CASSITGEGTGELFF; CDR3nt: TGTGCCAGCAGTATAACAGGGGAGGGTACCGGGGAGCTGTTTTTT